This entry lists 15 T cell receptor beta chains sequenced from one sample in a study of blood T cell repertoires in COVID-19. The repertoire was sequenced with immunoSEQ multiplex PCR; TCRdb's copy has only in-frame clones and lacks some. The repertoire holds approximately 150,000 clones, approximately 81% seen once, with under 7% in the top ten. Sequencing was carried out using peripheral blood. These receptors all stem from a woman between 45 and 60 years old with COVID-19, enrolled during active disease.

The chain combines TRBV5-4 with TRBJ2-4; 10 nucleotides agree with TRBD2. The CDR3 consists of 19 residues. Germline lookup yields CDR1 SGHNT and CDR2 YYREEE (reference sequence). V shed 2 bases and J 0 bases; nucleotides not matched to a gene: 11. Here the CDR3 reads CASSFGPQAGGLAKNIQYF. Here the CDR3 DNA reads TGTGCCAGCAGCTTTGGGCCCCAAGCGGGGGGGTTAGCCAAAAACATTCAGTACTTC. Supplemented by reference TRBV5-4 and TRBJ2-4, the full variable domain reads ETGVTQSPTHLIKTRGQQVTLRCSSQSGHNTVSWYQQALGQGPQFIFQYYREEENGRGNFPPRFSGLQFPNYSSELNVNALELDDSALYLCASSFGPQAGGLAKNIQYFGAGTRLSVL.

The chain combines TRBV5-1 with TRBJ1-6; the match to TRBD1 covers 9 bases. Germline CDR1 and CDR2: SGHRS and YFSETQ. V shed 2 bases and J 7 bases; nucleotides not matched to a gene: 4. This CDR3 is 15 amino acids long. As DNA, the CDR3 is TGCGCCAGCAGCTTTGAAGGACAGGGGAATTCACCCCTCCACTTT. Protein: CASSFEGQGNSPLHF.

This chain joins TRBV30 and TRBJ1-2; tentatively, D is TRBD1 (5 bases). This CDR3 comprises 13 residues. Germline CDR1 reads GTSNPN; CDR2 reads SVGIG (reference sequence). Trimming removed 4 bases from V and 0 bases from J, with 9 bases in between. DNA of the CDR3: TGTGCCTGGATAAGGGGAACTAACTATGGCTACACCTTC. Translated: CAWIRGTNYGYTF.

The CDR3 protein is CSADRTYEQYF. CDR3 in DNA: TGCAGTGCCGACAGGACCTACGAGCAGTACTTC. The chain couples TRBV20-1 to TRBJ2-7; a possible D gene is TRBD1 (6 bases). The CDR3 loop spans 11 amino acids. Germline V gene lookup returns CDR1 DFQATT and CDR2 SNEGSKA (reference sequence). Trimming took 6 bases from V and 2 from J, leaving 8 bases between them.

The V call is TRBV5-1, the J call TRBJ2-7; 11 nucleotides align to TRBD2. Germline V gene lookup returns CDR1 SGHRS and CDR2 YFSETQ. CDR3 length: 17 amino acids. V was clipped by 4 bases and J by 0 bases; unmatched bases: 9. The CDR3 region is CASSPPTSGDYSYEQYF. The CDR3 DNA is TGCGCCAGCAGCCCGCCGACTAGCGGGGATTACTCCTACGAGCAGTACTTC. The variable domain in full, completed from reference TRBV5-1 and TRBJ2-7, reads KAGVTQTPRYLIKTRGQQVTLSCSPISGHRSVSWYQQTPGQGLQFLFEYFSETQRNKGNFPGRFSGRQFSNSRSEMNVSTLELGDSALYLCASSPPTSGDYSYEQYFGPGTRLTVT.

The V call is TRBV7-8, the J call TRBJ2-7; D perhaps matches TRBD1 (7 bases). The CDR3 extends over 13 amino acids. V was pared by 5 bases and J by 4 bases, with 12 bases between. The germline gives CDR1 SGHVS, CDR2 FQNEAQ. The CDR3 region is CASSPQGGYEQYF. CDR3 DNA sequence: TGTGCCAGCAGCCCGCAGGGGGGTTACGAGCAGTACTTC.

The genes are TRBV7-2 and TRBJ2-3; D is possibly TRBD2 (7 bases). Germline CDR1 is SGHTA and CDR2 is FQGNSA. This CDR3 region has 17 residues. The V gene lost 5 bases and the J gene lost 0 bases, with 18 bases spanning the gap. This CDR3 is CASSQVGGGRSTDTQYF. Here the CDR3 DNA reads TGTGCCAGCAGCCAAGTTGGGGGGGGCAGAAGCACAGATACGCAGTATTTT.

The V and J genes are TRBV4-1 and TRBJ1-5; D uncertain. Germline assignment: CDR1 MGHRA and CDR2 YSYEKL. V was trimmed by 3 bases and J by 4 bases, leaving 10 bases between them. The CDR3 consists of 14 residues. The CDR3 nucleotides are TGCGCCAGCAGCCAGGAGGTAGGGAATCAGCCCCAGCATTTT. It yields the protein CASSQEVGNQPQHF.

V is TRBV4-2 and J is TRBJ1-5; 7 positions agree with TRBD1. The CDR3 sequence is 15 residues long. V lost 4 bases and J lost 5; bases outside the gene matches: 8. The germline CDR1 and CDR2 sequences are LGHNA and YNFKEQ. The CDR3 DNA follows: TGTGCCAGCAGCCCCGGACAGGCGGATCATCAGCCCCAGCATTTT. Protein: CASSPGQADHQPQHF.

V and J are TRBV19 and TRBJ1-2, with 8 positions matching TRBD1. Trimming cost V 4 bases and J 3 bases; bases outside gene matches: 7. The CDR3 sequence is 15 residues long. The germline CDR1 and CDR2 sequences are LNHDA and SQIVND (reference sequence). CDR3 sequence reads: CASSRAGGPDYGYTF. The CDR3 DNA reads TGTGCCAGTAGTAGGGCAGGGGGCCCGGACTATGGCTACACCTTC.

J is TRBJ1-5 and V is TRBV30; D may be TRBD1 (6 bases). CDR1 is GTSNPN and CDR2 is SVGIG in the germline V gene (reference sequence). Trimming cost V 0 bases and J 0 bases, with 18 bases left between them. The CDR3 loop spans 18 amino acids. CDR3 amino acids: CAWSVWGGRGNSNQPQHF. The CDR3 DNA is TGTGCCTGGAGTGTATGGGGTGGGAGGGGGAATAGCAATCAGCCCCAGCATTTT. Using reference TRBV30 and TRBJ1-5 for the parts outside the CDR3, the full variable domain is SQTIHQWPATLVQPVGSPLSLECTVEGTSNPNLYWYRQAAGRGLQLLFYSVGIGQISSEVPQNLSASRPQDRQFILSSKKLLLSDSGFYLCAWSVWGGRGNSNQPQHFGDGTRLSIL.

The chain uses TRBV12-5 and TRBJ2-1; possibly TRBD1 for D (5 bases). The CDR3 loop spans 12 amino acids. Germline V lookup: CDR1 LGHNT, CDR2 FRNRAP. The V end lost 5 bases, the J end lost 7 bases, and 9 bases lay between the germline ends. The DNA of the CDR3 is TGTGCTAGTGGTCTACAGGTAAATGAGCAGTTCTTC. Translating it yields CASGLQVNEQFF.

The chain employs TRBV19 and TRBJ2-7; 9 bases fit TRBD1. Per the germline V gene, CDR1 is LNHDA and CDR2 is SQIVND (reference sequence). The junction had 2 bases not matched to a gene; V was cut back by 1 base and J by 4 bases. There are 14 residues in the CDR3. For the CDR3, the DNA is TGTGCCAGTAGTATAGGAGGACAGGGGTACGAGCAGTACTTC. It encodes CASSIGGQGYEQYF.

The V and J genes are TRBV9 and TRBJ2-6; TRBD1 matches at 10 bases. Germline-derived CDR1 and CDR2 are SGDLS and YYNGEE. V was pared by 3 bases and J by 4 bases, with 7 bases of the junction left unmatched. There are 17 residues in the CDR3. The CDR3 sequence is CASSARQGAFGANVLTF. The CDR3 DNA follows: TGTGCCAGCAGCGCTAGACAGGGGGCTTTCGGGGCCAACGTCCTGACTTTC.

CDR3 region: CASSWSSGELFF. The CDR3 bases are TGTGCCAGCAGCTGGAGTAGCGGGGAGCTGTTTTTT. This sequence joins TRBV5-6 and TRBJ2-2; D is unclear. Germline-derived CDR1 and CDR2 are SGHDT and YYEEEE. V gave up 3 bases and J gave up 7 bases, with 7 bases separating them. This CDR3 is built from 12 residues. Supplemented by reference TRBV5-6 and TRBJ2-2, the full variable domain reads DAGVTQSPTHLIKTRGQQVTLRCSPKSGHDTVSWYQQALGQGPQFIFQYYEEEERQRGNFPDRFSGHQFPNYSSELNVNALLLGDSALYLCASSWSSGELFFGEGSRLTVL.